The rows below give T cell receptor beta chains drawn from one sample of a study of T cells after yellow fever vaccination. TCRdb itself ran the 5' RACE reads through MiXCR, one entry per CDR3 protein. Of 250,000 to 350,000 distinct CDR3 sequences listed, 8.7% are singletons. The source was CD4+ T cells sorted from PBMCs, collected 5 days after the yellow fever booster vaccination. These receptors came from a man aged 18 to 35 who received the YFV17D yellow fever vaccine. Each CDR3 is given with its conserved first and last residue. A D gene is named only where the DNA matches it firmly. For some rows the clone size is stated as once, few or many, or as a class when expanded; others skip it.

CDR3aa: CASSFRSTDTQYF; CDR3nt: TGCGCCAGCAGCTTCAGGAGCACAGATACGCAGTATTTT; len: 13; d_gene: NA; v_gene: TRBV5-1; j_gene: TRBJ2-3; abundance: many
CDR3aa: CASSFTGAGNSPLHF; CDR3nt: TGTGCCAGCAGCTTCACGGGGGCCGGTAATTCACCCCTCCACTTT; len: 15; d_gene: NA; v_gene: TRBV7-2; j_gene: TRBJ1-6; abundance: few
CDR3aa: CASSLAWGGRSPLHF; CDR3nt: TGCGCCAGCAGTCTGGCTTGGGGGGGGCGTTCACCCCTCCACTTT; len: 15; d_gene: NA; v_gene: TRBV5-1; j_gene: TRBJ1-6; abundance: NA
CDR3aa: CASSKGMNTEAFF; CDR3nt: TGCGCCAGCAGTAAGGGGATGAACACTGAAGCTTTCTTT; len: 13; d_gene: NA; v_gene: TRBV5-1; j_gene: TRBJ1-1; abundance: many
CDR3aa: CASISPGTAEAFF; CDR3nt: TGTGCCAGCATCTCCCCAGGGACAGCAGAAGCTTTCTTT; len: 13; d_gene: TRBD1; v_gene: TRBV6-5; j_gene: TRBJ1-1; abundance: few
CDR3aa: CASTLGTTQETQYF; CDR3nt: TGTGCCAGCACCCTGGGGACTACCCAAGAGACCCAGTACTTC; len: 14; d_gene: NA; v_gene: TRBV21-1; j_gene: TRBJ2-5; abundance: many
CDR3aa: CSARVIRGSQNTGELFF; CDR3nt: TGCAGTGCTAGAGTCATCCGGGGGAGTCAGAACACCGGGGAGCTGTTTTTT; len: 17; d_gene: NA; v_gene: TRBV20-1; j_gene: TRBJ2-2; abundance: few
CDR3aa: CASSLNRDRGIYEQYF; CDR3nt: TGCGCCAGCAGCTTGAATCGGGACAGGGGTATCTACGAGCAGTACTTC; len: 16; d_gene: TRBD1; v_gene: TRBV5-1; j_gene: TRBJ2-7; abundance: few
CDR3aa: CATSDPRQGGTETQYF; CDR3nt: TGTGCCACCAGTGATCCCCGACAGGGTGGTACGGAGACCCAGTACTTC; len: 16; d_gene: TRBD1; v_gene: TRBV24-1; j_gene: TRBJ2-5; abundance: few
CDR3aa: CASSPQTQETQYF; CDR3nt: TGTGCCAGCAGTCCCCAAACTCAGGAGACCCAGTACTTC; len: 13; d_gene: NA; v_gene: TRBV7-7; j_gene: TRBJ2-5; abundance: few
CDR3aa: CASSTAGRPTYGYTF; CDR3nt: TGTGCCAGCAGTACCGCCGGCCGGCCAACCTACGGCTACACCTTC; len: 15; d_gene: NA; v_gene: TRBV6-5; j_gene: TRBJ1-2; abundance: few
CDR3aa: CASSFGSFYGYTF; CDR3nt: TGTGCCAGCAGCTTCGGGTCGTTCTATGGCTACACCTTC; len: 13; d_gene: NA; v_gene: TRBV11-2; j_gene: TRBJ1-2; abundance: few
CDR3aa: CASSFGIQYEQYF; CDR3nt: TGCGCCAGCAGCTTCGGGATTCAGTACGAGCAGTACTTC; len: 13; d_gene: NA; v_gene: TRBV5-1; j_gene: TRBJ2-7; abundance: few
CDR3aa: CASSVVGSPGELFF; CDR3nt: TGTGCCAGCAGCGTAGTCGGTAGCCCCGGGGAGCTGTTTTTT; len: 14; d_gene: NA; v_gene: TRBV9; j_gene: TRBJ2-2; abundance: many
CDR3aa: CASSLLQGNEQYF; CDR3nt: TGTGCCAGCAGCTTGTTACAGGGGAACGAGCAGTACTTC; len: 13; d_gene: TRBD1; v_gene: TRBV5-6; j_gene: TRBJ2-7; abundance: NA
CDR3aa: CASSQGGAEATYNEQFF; CDR3nt: TGCGCCAGCAGCCAAGGAGGGGCGGAAGCAACCTACAATGAGCAGTTCTTC; len: 17; d_gene: NA; v_gene: TRBV4-1; j_gene: TRBJ2-1; abundance: few
CDR3aa: CATSRDLMAGSDTQYF; CDR3nt: TGTGCCACCAGCAGAGATCTTATGGCGGGGTCAGATACGCAGTATTTT; len: 16; d_gene: NA; v_gene: TRBV15; j_gene: TRBJ2-3; abundance: NA
CDR3aa: CSARDSGTAGNSPLHF; CDR3nt: TGCAGTGCTAGAGATAGTGGGACGGCCGGAAATTCACCCCTCCACTTT; len: 16; d_gene: NA; v_gene: TRBV20-1; j_gene: TRBJ1-6; abundance: few
CDR3aa: CASSPSLHGNTEAFF; CDR3nt: TGTGCCAGCAGCCCCTCCCTGCATGGGAACACTGAAGCTTTCTTT; len: 15; d_gene: NA; v_gene: TRBV7-8; j_gene: TRBJ1-1; abundance: NA
CDR3aa: CASTGTGEKLFF; CDR3nt: TGTGCCAGCACGGGGACAGGGGAAAAACTGTTTTTT; len: 12; d_gene: TRBD1; v_gene: TRBV2; j_gene: TRBJ1-4; abundance: NA